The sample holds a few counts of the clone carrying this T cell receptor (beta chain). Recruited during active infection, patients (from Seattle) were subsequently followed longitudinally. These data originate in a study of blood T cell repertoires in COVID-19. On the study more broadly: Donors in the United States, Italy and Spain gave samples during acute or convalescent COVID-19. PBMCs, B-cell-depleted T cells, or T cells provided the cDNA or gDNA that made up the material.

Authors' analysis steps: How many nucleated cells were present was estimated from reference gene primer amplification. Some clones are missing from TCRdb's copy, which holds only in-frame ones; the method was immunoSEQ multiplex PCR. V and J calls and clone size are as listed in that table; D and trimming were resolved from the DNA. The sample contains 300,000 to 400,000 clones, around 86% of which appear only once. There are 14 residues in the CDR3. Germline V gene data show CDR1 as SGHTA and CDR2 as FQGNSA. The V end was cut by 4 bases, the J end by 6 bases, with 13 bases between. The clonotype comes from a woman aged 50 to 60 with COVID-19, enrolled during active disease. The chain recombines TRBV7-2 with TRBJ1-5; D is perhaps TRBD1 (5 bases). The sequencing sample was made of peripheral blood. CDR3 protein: CASSSGLDGQPQHF. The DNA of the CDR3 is TGTGCCAGCAGCTCGGGACTGGACGGTCAGCCCCAGCATTTT. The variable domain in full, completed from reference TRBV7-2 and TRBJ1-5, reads GAGVSQSPSNKVTEKGKDVELRCDPISGHTALYWYRQSLGQGLEFLIYFQGNSAPDKSGLPSDRFSAERTGGSVSTLTIQRTQQEDSAVYLCASSSGLDGQPQHFGDGTRLSIL.